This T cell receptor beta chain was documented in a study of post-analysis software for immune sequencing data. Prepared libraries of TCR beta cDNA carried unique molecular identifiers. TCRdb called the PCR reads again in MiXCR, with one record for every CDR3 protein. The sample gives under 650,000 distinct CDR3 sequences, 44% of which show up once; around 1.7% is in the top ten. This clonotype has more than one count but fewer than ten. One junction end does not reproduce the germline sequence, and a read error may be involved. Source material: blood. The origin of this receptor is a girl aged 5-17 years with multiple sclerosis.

The CDR3 region is CAISEADSEFSDERFF. In DNA form, the CDR3 reads TGTGCCATCAGTGAGGCCGACTCAGAATTTTCGGATGAGCGGTTCTTC. The V gene is TRBV10-3, the J gene TRBJ2-1; D gene ambiguous. The CDR3 extends over 16 amino acids. Per germline, CDR1 ENHRY and CDR2 SYGVKD.